Included here is one T cell receptor (beta chain) sequence, with context. Its specificity is unknown. The sample is drawn from a study of cytomegalovirus exposure and HLA in healthy donors. Study information: 81% of 398 genotyped donors fell in the Caucasian-associated ancestry cluster.

The study sampled nominally healthy donors, though unrecorded immune exposures were likely. Study results and caveats: A further, later analysis showed that HLA-associated TCR beta chains (compared with equally common others) were more clonally expanded. The number of N-insertions in an Asian-associated ancestry cluster was reportedly below the approximately 700-donor mean in a later analysis.

PCR used 60 Vbeta primers and 13 Jbeta primers. Libraries were prepared by immunoSEQ multiplex PCR; TCRdb keeps only in-frame clonotypes and omits some of them. This sample has around 150,000 clones, with 80% to 85% found just once. The TCR sequence derives from a woman aged 18-35 years in good health and CMV-seronegative. The sequencing sample was made of PBMCs.

The CDR3 DNA is TGTGCCAGCTCACCTCCCCCGGGTGAGAACACTGAAGCTTTCTTT. This codes for CASSPPPGENTEAFF. The J gene is TRBJ1-1, the V gene TRBV18; D is unclear. Germline CDR1 reads KGHSH; CDR2 reads LQKENI. This CDR3 region has 15 residues. The V and J ends lost 3 bases and 1 base respectively, with 12 bases between them.